This entry lists 29 T cell receptor beta chains sequenced from one sample in a study of blood T cell repertoires in COVID-19. TCRdb keeps only in-frame clones here, not all; method: immunoSEQ multiplex PCR. The sample lists about 300,000 clones, more than 75% seen once, with approximately 2.4% in the top ten. The specimen sequenced was PBMCs or T cells enriched from blood (not recorded which). All receptors come from a woman aged 18-29 years who had recovered from COVID-19.

This chain connects TRBV30 to TRBJ1-6; D unresolved. This CDR3 is built from 14 residues. Deletions cut 0 bases from V and 3 bases from J, with 6 bases between. Per the germline V gene, CDR1 is GTSNPN and CDR2 is SVGIG (reference sequence). The CDR3 reads CAWSVNGYNSPLHF. CDR3 bases: TGTGCCTGGAGTGTAAACGGCTATAATTCACCCCTCCACTTT.

The V gene is TRBV27, the J gene TRBJ1-5, with D uncertain. V lost 5 bases and J 0 bases, leaving 8 bases between the germline ends. The CDR3 covers 14 residues. Germline CDR1 MNHEY, CDR2 SMNVEV (reference sequence). The CDR3: CASSKTDSNQPQHF. The CDR3 nucleotides are TGTGCCAGCAGTAAAACAGATAGCAATCAGCCCCAGCATTTT.

The chain has TRBV5-1 and TRBJ1-2; D might be TRBD1 (6 bases). V was clipped by 0 bases and J by 10 bases, with 10 bases between them. The CDR3 sequence is 12 residues long. Per germline, CDR1 SGHRS and CDR2 YFSETQ. CDR3 amino acids: CASSLDRDVYTF. CDR3 DNA sequence: TGCGCCAGCAGCTTGGACAGGGATGTCTACACCTTC.

This clone was seen repeatedly, ten times or more. Germline and junction disagree at one end, which may indicate a read error. This chain joins TRBV7-8 and TRBJ2-3; TRBD1 might be the D (6 bases). The CDR3 spans 12 residues. Germline V gives CDR1 SGHVS, CDR2 FQNEAQ. The CDR3 sequence: CASSLVARGWNF. CDR3 sequence (DNA): TGTGCCAGCAGCTTAGTGGCCAGGGGATGGAATTTT.

The chain is built from TRBV5-6 and TRBJ2-7; 8 bases map to TRBD1. J lost 4 bases, V lost 4 bases, and 7 bases had no gene match. Germline-derived CDR1 and CDR2 are SGHDT and YYEEEE. There are 14 residues in the CDR3. As DNA, the CDR3 is TGTGCCAGCAGCCCTAGGGACAGGACTTACGAGCAGTACTTC. It translates to CASSPRDRTYEQYF.

This clone was counted only a few times. The J gene is TRBJ1-4, the V gene TRBV14, with D perhaps TRBD1 (6 bases). CDR1 is SGHDN and CDR2 is FVKESK in the germline V gene. Trimming removed 2 bases from V and 5 bases from J, with 18 bases in between. This CDR3 region has 17 residues. CDR3 sequence: CASSQRTAHSNNEKLFF. CDR3 bases: TGTGCCAGCAGCCAAAGGACAGCTCATTCCAACAATGAAAAACTGTTTTTT.

The CDR3 DNA sequence: TGCGCCAGCAGTAGCAGGGTTACGAGGGAGACCCAGTACTTC. Protein: CASSSRVTRETQYF. This chain uses TRBV23-1 with TRBJ2-5; possibly TRBD1 for D (5 bases). TRBV23-1 is filed as an ORF, its function uncertain. V was pared by 5 bases and J by 5 bases, with 15 bases between. The CDR3 runs 14 residues.

The chain is built from TRBV21-1 and TRBJ2-7; whether TRBD2, the table's D call, matches the DNA was not checked. TRBV21-1 is termed a pseudogene. This CDR3 comprises 20 residues. As DNA, the CDR3 is TGTGCCAGCAGCAAAGCTGGTCTAGCGGGAGGCACTAGCCTCAACGACGAGCAGTACTTC. It translates to CASSKAGLAGGTSLNDEQYF.

The rearrangement uses TRBV6-6 and TRBJ1-5, with 10 nucleotides matching TRBD1. CDR3 length: 18 residues. Germline-derived CDR1 and CDR2 are MNHNY and SVGAGI (reference sequence). Trimming removed 5 bases from V and 3 bases from J; junction bases left unmatched: 13. The CDR3: CASSPGWGQGPDNQPQHF. DNA for the CDR3: TGTGCCAGCAGTCCTGGTTGGGGACAGGGGCCTGACAATCAGCCCCAGCATTTT.

This clone was detected only a few times. V and J are TRBV10-1 and TRBJ1-3; TRBD1 is a possible D gene (6 bases). Germline lookup yields CDR1 WNHNN and CDR2 SYGVQD (reference sequence). CDR3 length equals 16 residues. V lost 3 bases and J 0 bases, leaving 12 bases between the germline ends. The CDR3 DNA follows: TGCGCCAGCAGTGACTCGACAGGCGGCTCTGGAAACACCATATATTTT. This gives the protein CASSDSTGGSGNTIYF.

The genes are TRBV19 and TRBJ2-1; no clear D. Trimming removed 3 bases at V and 6 bases at J, with 9 bases between. The germline CDR1 and CDR2 sequences are LNHDA and SQIVND (reference sequence). CDR3 length equals 13 residues. CDR3 bases: TGTGCCAGTAGTATCGTCAGACTCAATGAGCAGTTCTTC. Amino acids: CASSIVRLNEQFF.

This clone was seen a handful of times. The chain combines TRBV28 with TRBJ1-5; weak D call: TRBD1 (5 bases). Germline CDR1 reads MDHEN; CDR2 reads SYDVKM. The CDR3 has 15 amino acids. Trimming took 2 bases from V and 4 from J, leaving 12 bases between them. CDR3 region: CASSLSTGQNQPQHF. In DNA, the CDR3 is TGTGCCAGCAGTTTAAGCACAGGACAAAATCAGCCCCAGCATTTT.

Note on this clone: Within the sample, other DNA sequences also encode this same CDR3. V and J are TRBV27 and TRBJ2-1, with D perhaps matching TRBD1 (5 bases). This CDR3 region has 15 residues. CDR1 is MNHEY, CDR2 SMNVEV, per germline (reference sequence). Deletions cut 3 bases from V and 2 bases from J, with 11 bases between. The CDR3 bases are TGTGCCAGCAGTTTGCCAGGGCAAGCCTACAATGAGCAGTTCTTC. This translates into CASSLPGQAYNEQFF.

CDR3 coding DNA: TGTGCCAGCAGCTTAAGTGAGGGGACAGGCGAGCAGTACTTC. Amino acid sequence: CASSLSEGTGEQYF. The V call is TRBV7-9, the J call TRBJ2-7; 8 nucleotides line up with TRBD1. There are 14 residues in the CDR3. V shed 2 bases, J shed 6 bases, and the junction held 6 bases outside the gene matches. The germline gives CDR1 SEHNR, CDR2 FQNEAQ (reference sequence).

Only a few counts were recorded for this clone. The chain carries TRBV19 and TRBJ1-1, with D maybe TRBD1 (6 bases). V lost 6 bases, J lost 2 bases, and 19 bases lay in between. Germline V gene sequence: CDR1 LNHDA, CDR2 SQIVND (reference sequence). There are 16 residues in the CDR3. The CDR3 DNA is TGTGCCAGTAGACCGCCCGGGGACACCCCCAACACTGAAGCTTTCTTT. Translating it yields CASRPPGDTPNTEAFF.

The chain recombines TRBV30 with TRBJ1-2; D gene uncertain. From germline, CDR1 is GTSNPN and CDR2 SVGIG (reference sequence). This CDR3 has 13 amino acids. Deletions cut 3 bases from V and 5 bases from J, with 13 bases between. The CDR3 is CAWSQSWEYGYTF. For the CDR3, the DNA is TGTGCCTGGAGCCAAAGTTGGGAGTATGGCTACACCTTC.

The chain employs TRBV28 and TRBJ2-2, with D unclear. This CDR3 spans 11 amino acids. V was clipped by 10 bases and J by 2 bases, with 5 bases between them. Germline V lookup: CDR1 MDHEN, CDR2 SYDVKM. CDR3 DNA: TGTGCCACCCTCAACACCGGGGAGCTGTTTTTT. This encodes CATLNTGELFF.

This sequence joins TRBV7-8 and TRBJ1-6, with 7 bases matching TRBD1. The germline gives CDR1 SGHVS, CDR2 FQNEAQ. This CDR3 comprises 19 residues. Losses at the gene ends were 6 bases for V and 7 bases for J; bases not matched to a gene: 21. The CDR3 region is CASRPTGTVLFSWNSPLHF. CDR3 nucleotide sequence: TGTGCCAGCAGACCGACCGGGACAGTCCTTTTTTCCTGGAATTCACCCCTCCACTTT.

Ten or more counts support this clone. The V gene is TRBV3-1 (or the pseudogene TRBV3-2), the J gene TRBJ2-1; no firm D call. The V end was cut by 1 base, the J end by 3 bases, with 7 bases between. CDR1 is LGHDT and CDR2 is YNNKEL in the germline V gene (reference sequence). The CDR3 contains 14 residues. The CDR3 region has the DNA TGTGCCAGCAGCCAAGGACACTTCTACAATGAGCAGTTCTTC. Its protein is CASSQGHFYNEQFF.

This chain connects TRBV7-9 to TRBJ1-2; D unclear. CDR1 SEHNR and CDR2 FQNEAQ come from the germline V gene (reference sequence). The ends were cut back, 0 bases at V and 3 bases at J, with 8 bases in the middle. The CDR3 length is 14 residues. The CDR3 loop is CASSLARVDYGYTF. In DNA form, the CDR3 reads TGTGCCAGCAGCTTAGCGCGGGTTGACTATGGCTACACCTTC.

This clone occurred many times. This chain uses TRBV7-8 with TRBJ1-5, with a weak D call TRBD1 (6 bases). The V gene's germline CDR1 is SGHVS and CDR2 FQNEAQ. This CDR3 contains 15 residues. V was trimmed by 5 bases and J by 0 bases, leaving 11 bases between them. The CDR3 protein is CASSEDSYSNQPQHF. CDR3 nucleotides: TGTGCCAGCAGCGAGGACAGTTATAGCAATCAGCCCCAGCATTTT.

The rearrangement links TRBV19 to TRBJ2-2; TRBD1 aligns across 9 bases. The junction had 5 bases not matched to a gene; V was cut back by 3 bases and J by 6 bases. The CDR3 is 15 amino acids. Germline CDR1 is LNHDA and CDR2 is SQIVND (reference sequence). The CDR3 DNA is TGTGCCAGTAGTATGGGACAGGGTGCCGCCGGGGAGCTGTTTTTT. Its translation: CASSMGQGAAGELFF. Variable domain in full (rest from reference TRBV19 and TRBJ2-2): DGGITQSPKYLFRKEGQNVTLSCEQNLNHDAMYWYRQDPGQGLRLIYYSQIVNDFQKGDIAEGYSVSREKKESFPLTVTSAQKNPTAFYLCASSMGQGAAGELFFGEGSRLTVL.

The CDR3 spells CASSAGTGPYNEQFF. The CDR3 nucleotides are TGTGCCAGCTCAGCCGGGACAGGACCCTACAATGAGCAGTTCTTC. The J gene is TRBJ2-1, the V gene TRBV18; 8 bases agree with TRBD1. V shed 5 bases and J 2 bases; nucleotides not matched to a gene: 5. The CDR3 runs to 15 residues. In germline, CDR1 is KGHSH, CDR2 LQKENI.

CDR3 DNA: TGTGCCAGCAGTGACGGGATAGCGGGGGCCCTGGATACGCAGTATTTT. It specifies CASSDGIAGALDTQYF. This rearrangement joins TRBV2 to TRBJ2-3; 9 positions match TRBD2. J was trimmed by 6 bases and V by 3 bases; bases with no gene match: 10. Germline lookup yields CDR1 SNHLY and CDR2 FYNNEI. The CDR3 contains 16 residues.

The rearrangement links TRBV28 to TRBJ2-7, with 14 nucleotides matching TRBD2. CDR1 and CDR2 from the germline V gene are MDHEN and SYDVKM. The V gene end was trimmed by 6 bases and the J gene end by 11 bases; junction bases not matched to a gene: 6. The CDR3 runs 13 residues. This chain's CDR3 is CASRTGLAGDEYF. CDR3 DNA sequence: TGTGCCAGCAGAACGGGACTAGCGGGGGATGAGTACTTC.

This chain links TRBV5-6 with TRBJ2-7; 9 bases align to TRBD1. The CDR3 totals 15 residues. V trimming: 7 bases; J trimming: 2 bases; junction bases outside the gene matches: 10. CDR1 is SGHDT, CDR2 YYEEEE, per germline. CDR3 nucleotide sequence: TGTGCCAGCGCCTATACCGGGACAGGGACCTACGAGCAGTACTTC. Translating gives CASAYTGTGTYEQYF.

This chain links TRBV6-5 with TRBJ1-1, with TRBD1 matching over 10 bases. V lost 4 bases, J lost 4 bases, and 6 bases stayed unmatched. The CDR3 length is 15 residues. In germline, CDR1 is MNHEY, CDR2 SVGAGI. The CDR3 region is CASSWSRDRGTEAFF. The CDR3 DNA reads as TGTGCCAGCAGTTGGTCCCGGGACAGGGGCACTGAAGCTTTCTTT.

The V call is TRBV4-3, the J call TRBJ2-7; a weak D match, TRBD2 (5 bases). With 0 bases removed from V and 0 bases from J, the gap between germline ends came to 12 bases. The CDR3 totals 16 residues. The germline V gene has CDR1 LGHNA and CDR2 YSLEER. The CDR3 DNA reads as TGCGCCAGCAGCCAAGAGCCCAGGAGGAGCTCCTACGAGCAGTACTTC. This encodes CASSQEPRRSSYEQYF.

This chain links TRBV5-1 with TRBJ2-1, with 7 bases lining up with TRBD2. CDR1 SGHRS and CDR2 YFSETQ come from the germline V gene. CDR3 size: 17 residues. Trimming took 2 bases from V and 12 from J; bases not matched to a gene: 20. The CDR3 DNA reads TGCGCCAGCAGCTTTCAACCTTTGGGGACTAATACCTACTTGCAGTTCTTC. Protein product: CASSFQPLGTNTYLQFF.